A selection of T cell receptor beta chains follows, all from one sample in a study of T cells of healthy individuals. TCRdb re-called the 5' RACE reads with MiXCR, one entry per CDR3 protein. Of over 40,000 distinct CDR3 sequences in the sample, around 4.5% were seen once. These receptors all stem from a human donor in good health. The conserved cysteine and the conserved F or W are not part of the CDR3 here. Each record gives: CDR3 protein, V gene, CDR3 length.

CDR3aa: ASSYSLRTGPRTEAF
v_gene: TRBV6-5
len: 15

CDR3aa: SARDSGAGTDTQY
v_gene: TRBV20-1
len: 13

CDR3aa: ASRRDRVSDETQY
v_gene: TRBV5-4
len: 13

CDR3aa: ASSLAQGNTEAF
v_gene: TRBV12-3/TRBV12-4
len: 12

CDR3aa: SARGGGLDYEQY
v_gene: TRBV20-1
len: 12

CDR3aa: AWSFGGGDYGYT
v_gene: TRBV30
len: 12

CDR3aa: ASSLDVRGEAF
v_gene: TRBV7-2
len: 11

CDR3aa: SANTGGDTQY
v_gene: TRBV20-1
len: 10

CDR3aa: ASSLSGGQVEQY
v_gene: TRBV12-3/TRBV12-4
len: 12

CDR3aa: ASRYTGQSYGYT
v_gene: TRBV6-1
len: 12

CDR3aa: SVGASGFYNEQF
v_gene: TRBV29-1
len: 12

CDR3aa: ASSPVSAYRNQPQH
v_gene: TRBV6-5
len: 14

CDR3aa: ASSYQPSSGEAF
v_gene: TRBV7-8
len: 12

CDR3aa: AWRRFWGQGRAPDTQY
v_gene: TRBV30
len: 16

CDR3aa: ASSLRGQVFYGYT
v_gene: TRBV5-8
len: 13

CDR3aa: ASSPDRRGTEAF
v_gene: TRBV3-1
len: 12

CDR3aa: ASSEGAENTEAF
v_gene: TRBV6-1
len: 12

CDR3aa: ASSLRVDEAF
v_gene: TRBV12-3/TRBV12-4
len: 10

CDR3aa: ASSPRTVSYEQY
v_gene: TRBV7-6
len: 12

CDR3aa: ASSLLEGVQF
v_gene: TRBV12-3/TRBV12-4
len: 10

CDR3aa: ASSEATVKGYNEQF
v_gene: TRBV2
len: 14

CDR3aa: ASSLTLDTSYEQY
v_gene: TRBV5-1
len: 13

CDR3aa: ASSVTATQY
v_gene: TRBV5-6
len: 9

CDR3aa: ASSTGSAFNQPQH
v_gene: TRBV19
len: 13

CDR3aa: ASSFNYLEDTQY
v_gene: TRBV7-2
len: 12

CDR3aa: ASSLSGGNYGYT
v_gene: TRBV28
len: 12

CDR3aa: ASSYSIVAATTEAF
v_gene: TRBV6-5
len: 14

CDR3aa: ASSYSNKNTEAF
v_gene: TRBV6-2/TRBV6-3
len: 12

CDR3aa: ASTPDSELTEAF
v_gene: TRBV6-2/TRBV6-3
len: 12

CDR3aa: ASSLQGAPPGELF
v_gene: TRBV27
len: 13

CDR3aa: ASSSVWGPGANVLT
v_gene: TRBV5-1
len: 14

CDR3aa: SARWDSNEQF
v_gene: TRBV20-1
len: 10

CDR3aa: ASSPLTGPKNIQY
v_gene: TRBV6-6
len: 13

CDR3aa: ASSQESEQY
v_gene: TRBV3-1
len: 9

CDR3aa: ASSQTWEPYNEQF
v_gene: TRBV4-2
len: 13

CDR3aa: ASGLARTAPGYGYT
v_gene: TRBV12-5
len: 14

CDR3aa: ASSGNSSPLH
v_gene: TRBV9
len: 10

CDR3aa: ASSEGLAGGNEQF
v_gene: TRBV2
len: 13

CDR3aa: AWSRPRADTEAF
v_gene: TRBV30
len: 12

CDR3aa: ASSQSTRGILAKNIQY
v_gene: TRBV4-2
len: 16

CDR3aa: ASTGTGKSYEQY
v_gene: TRBV2
len: 12

CDR3aa: ASSLNTGGEQF
v_gene: TRBV7-3
len: 11

CDR3aa: ASSQETGSSGNTIY
v_gene: TRBV4-1
len: 14

CDR3aa: ASSQEAGTGTIGKNIQY
v_gene: TRBV4-3
len: 17

CDR3aa: ASSEYTGGPSSTDTQY
v_gene: TRBV2
len: 16

CDR3aa: AIGTPNTGELF
v_gene: TRBV12-3/TRBV12-4
len: 11

CDR3aa: ASSRSGQTGETQY
v_gene: TRBV4-1
len: 13

CDR3aa: ASSRGTGAGNQPQH
v_gene: TRBV11-2
len: 14

CDR3aa: ASSQLPNEQF
v_gene: TRBV3-1
len: 10

CDR3aa: ASSVAFDTIY
v_gene: TRBV9
len: 10

CDR3aa: ASSLAQYNEQF
v_gene: TRBV7-3
len: 11

CDR3aa: ASSRGLAGDTGELF
v_gene: TRBV19
len: 14

CDR3aa: ASSQDQGSPTYSRYGYT
v_gene: TRBV4-1
len: 17

CDR3aa: ASGQGVAGVVNEQF
v_gene: TRBV4-1
len: 14

CDR3aa: ASSMRTVSNQPQH
v_gene: TRBV19
len: 13